This T cell receptor (beta chain) was identified in a study of shared clonotypes between healthy human individuals. About this clone itself: Its antigen is still unknown.

The germline V gene encodes CDR1 MDHEN and CDR2 SYDVKM. This CDR3 comprises 17 residues. Trimming removed 4 bases at V and 0 bases at J, with 13 bases between. Study-wide results and caveats: Across a handful of donors, naive CD4 shared 5% to 6.5%, naive CD8 around 3.8%, memory CD4 2% to 2.5%, memory CD8 about 0.4%.

Sequencing was at deep level. Some clones are missing from TCRdb's copy, which holds only in-frame ones; the method was immunoSEQ multiplex PCR. Of some 690,000 clones in the sample, 90% were seen once. The specimen sequenced was memory CD8+ T cells from PBMCs. Subset given: CD45RO+ cells pooled with CCR7-negative TemRA cells. The rearrangement links TRBV28 to TRBJ1-6; D remains ambiguous. The clonotype originates from a man aged 18-30 years in good health. Some clones in this sample may be carry-over from other donors' samples. The CDR3 DNA follows: TGTGCCAGCAGTTCCCCGAGGGAGAGCTCCTATAATTCACCCCTCCACTTT. It yields the protein CASSSPRESSYNSPLHF.